The sample holds a few counts of the clone carrying this T cell receptor (beta chain). This CDR3 spans 15 amino acids. Germline CDR1 is SGHTA and CDR2 is FQGTGA. V was clipped by 3 bases and J by 2 bases; unmatched bases: 4. The data are from a study of T-cell memory formation after mild COVID-19. TCRdb reanalysed the 5' RACE reads using MiXCR and keeps one entry per CDR3 protein. The sample holds about 350,000 distinct CDR3 sequences; 25% to 30% are singletons and the top ten take about 14%. The chain joins TRBV7-3 to TRBJ2-1; 7 bases are a match to TRBD2. Sequenced material: PBMCs or a T cell subset sorted from them (not recorded which). This TCR was sampled from an adult woman who had mild COVID-19 (a few samples of this study predate the infection). Cell type and time point are not known. The CDR3 DNA sequence: TGTGCCAGCAGCTTGTCCGGGACTACCTACAATGAGCAGTTCTTC. It codes for CASSLSGTTYNEQFF.